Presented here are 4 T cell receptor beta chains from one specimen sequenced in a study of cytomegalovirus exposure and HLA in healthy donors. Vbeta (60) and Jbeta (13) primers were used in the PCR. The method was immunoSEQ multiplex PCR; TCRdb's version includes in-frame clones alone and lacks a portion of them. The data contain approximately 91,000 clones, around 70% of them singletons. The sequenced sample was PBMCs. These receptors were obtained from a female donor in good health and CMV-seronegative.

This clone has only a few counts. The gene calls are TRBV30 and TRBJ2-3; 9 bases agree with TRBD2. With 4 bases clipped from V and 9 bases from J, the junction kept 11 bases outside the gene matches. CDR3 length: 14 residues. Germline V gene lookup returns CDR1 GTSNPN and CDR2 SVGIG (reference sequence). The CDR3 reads CAWTVGGGAQTQYF. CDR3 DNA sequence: TGTGCCTGGACCGTCGGCGGGGGGGCGCAGACGCAGTATTTT. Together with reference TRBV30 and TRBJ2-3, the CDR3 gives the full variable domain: SQTIHQWPATLVQPVGSPLSLECTVEGTSNPNLYWYRQAAGRGLQLLFYSVGIGQISSEVPQNLSASRPQDRQFILSSKKLLLSDSGFYLCAWTVGGGAQTQYFGPGTRLTVL.

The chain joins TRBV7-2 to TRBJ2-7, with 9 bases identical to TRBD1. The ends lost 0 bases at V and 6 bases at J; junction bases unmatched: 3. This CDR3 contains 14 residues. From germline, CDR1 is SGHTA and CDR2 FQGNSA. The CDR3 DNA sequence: TGTGCCAGCAGCTTAGCGGGACAGGGCTTCGAGCAGTACTTC. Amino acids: CASSLAGQGFEQYF. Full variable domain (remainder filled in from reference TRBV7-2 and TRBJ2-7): GAGVSQSPSNKVTEKGKDVELRCDPISGHTALYWYRQSLGQGLEFLIYFQGNSAPDKSGLPSDRFSAERTGGSVSTLTIQRTQQEDSAVYLCASSLAGQGFEQYFGPGTRLTVT.

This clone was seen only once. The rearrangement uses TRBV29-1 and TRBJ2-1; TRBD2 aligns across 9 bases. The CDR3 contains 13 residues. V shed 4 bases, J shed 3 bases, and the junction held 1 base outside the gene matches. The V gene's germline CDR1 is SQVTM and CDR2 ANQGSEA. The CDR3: CSVVSGGYNEQFF. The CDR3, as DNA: TGCAGCGTTGTTAGCGGGGGCTACAATGAGCAGTTCTTC.

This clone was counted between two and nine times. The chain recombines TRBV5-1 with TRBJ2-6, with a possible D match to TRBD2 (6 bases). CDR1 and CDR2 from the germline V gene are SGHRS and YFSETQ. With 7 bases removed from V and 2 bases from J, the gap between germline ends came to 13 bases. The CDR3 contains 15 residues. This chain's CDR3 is CASRGGITGANVLTF. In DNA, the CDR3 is TGCGCCAGCCGGGGCGGGATCACTGGGGCCAACGTCCTGACTTTC.